The T cell receptor beta chain described here comes from a study of vaccination effects on CD4 cells after COVID-19. General observations from the study: Convalescent patients in the study were few, and early post-infection timepoints were absent.

This clone was seen more than once but under ten times. The antigen is unknown. Using immunoSEQ multiplex PCR, the repertoire was profiled, and TCRdb retains in-frame clones only, with some absent. The sample contains about 46,000 clones, about 74% of which appear only once. Culture proceeded for 10 days, and CD4+ T cells were then isolated. A half-volume exchange with IL-2 medium occurred on days 3 and 7. Germline V gene lookup returns CDR1 SGHNT and CDR2 YYREEE (reference sequence). V shed 4 bases and J 3 bases; nucleotides not matched to a gene: 9. CDR3 length equals 16 residues. V usage is TRBV5-4 and J usage is TRBJ2-2, with 7 bases matching TRBD1. The source was CD4+ T cells from PBMCs cultured without peptide, collected before COVID-19 vaccination. The source of this sequence is a human donor who had a prior SARS-CoV-2 infection. CDR3 protein: CASSLLTGRDTGELFF. DNA of the CDR3: TGTGCCAGCAGCCTCCTGACAGGGCGGGACACCGGGGAGCTGTTTTTT.